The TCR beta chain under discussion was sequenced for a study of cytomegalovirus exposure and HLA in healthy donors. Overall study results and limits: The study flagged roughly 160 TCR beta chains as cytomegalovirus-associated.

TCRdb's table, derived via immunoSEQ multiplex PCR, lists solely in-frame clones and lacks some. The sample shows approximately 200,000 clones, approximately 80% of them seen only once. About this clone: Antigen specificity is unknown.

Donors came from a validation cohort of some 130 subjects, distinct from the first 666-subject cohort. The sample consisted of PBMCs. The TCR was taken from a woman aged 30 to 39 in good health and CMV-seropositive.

The CDR3 loop reads CASSSDGGLAVGETQYF. Here the CDR3 DNA reads TGTGCCAGCAGCTCGGACGGAGGGCTAGCGGTAGGGGAGACCCAGTACTTC. The V gene is TRBV7-8, the J gene TRBJ2-5; 7 bases align to TRBD2. There are 17 residues in the CDR3. The germline V gene encodes CDR1 SGHVS and CDR2 FQNEAQ. The V and J ends lost 4 bases and 5 bases, in that order; junction bases with no gene match: 16.